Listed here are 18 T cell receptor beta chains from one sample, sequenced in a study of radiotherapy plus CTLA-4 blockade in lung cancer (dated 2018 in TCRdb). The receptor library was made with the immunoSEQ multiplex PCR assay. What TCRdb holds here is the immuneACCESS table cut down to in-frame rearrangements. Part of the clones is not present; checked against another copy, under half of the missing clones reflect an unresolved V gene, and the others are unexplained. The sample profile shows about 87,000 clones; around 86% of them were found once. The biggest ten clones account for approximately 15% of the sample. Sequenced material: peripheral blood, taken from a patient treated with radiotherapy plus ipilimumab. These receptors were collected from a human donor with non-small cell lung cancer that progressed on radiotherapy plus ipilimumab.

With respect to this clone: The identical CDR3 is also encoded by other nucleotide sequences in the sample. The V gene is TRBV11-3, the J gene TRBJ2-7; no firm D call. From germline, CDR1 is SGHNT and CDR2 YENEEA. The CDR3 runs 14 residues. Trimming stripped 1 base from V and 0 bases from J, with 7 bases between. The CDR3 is CASSLGRGSYEQYF. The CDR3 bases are TGTGCCAGCAGCTTAGGGCGCGGCTCCTACGAGCAGTACTTC.

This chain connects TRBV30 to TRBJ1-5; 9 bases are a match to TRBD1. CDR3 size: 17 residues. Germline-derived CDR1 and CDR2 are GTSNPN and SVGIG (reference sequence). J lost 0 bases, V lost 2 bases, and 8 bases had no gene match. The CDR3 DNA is TGTGCCTGGAGTCGAGGACAGGGGCACTATAGCAATCAGCCCCAGCATTTT. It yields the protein CAWSRGQGHYSNQPQHF.

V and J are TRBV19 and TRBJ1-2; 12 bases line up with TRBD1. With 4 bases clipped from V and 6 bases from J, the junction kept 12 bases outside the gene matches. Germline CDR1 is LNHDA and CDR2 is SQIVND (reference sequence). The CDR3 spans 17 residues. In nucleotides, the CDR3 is TGTGCCAGTAGTAACCCCGGGACAGGGGGCGCGAGCAATGGCTACACCTTC. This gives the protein CASSNPGTGGASNGYTF.

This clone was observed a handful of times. DNA of the CDR3: TGTGCCAGTACCCGATGGGCCTCTGGGAATGAGCAGTTCTTC. It codes for CASTRWASGNEQFF. The chain is built from TRBV19 and TRBJ2-1; no clear D. The CDR3 length is 14 residues. Trimming cost V 7 bases and J 7 bases, with 17 bases left between them. Germline V CDR1 and CDR2: LNHDA, SQIVND (reference sequence).

CDR3 amino acids: CASSSKQGAGEKLFF. The CDR3, as DNA: TGTGCCAGCAGCTCCAAGCAGGGGGCGGGCGAAAAACTGTTTTTT. The J gene is TRBJ1-4, the V gene TRBV5-4, with 8 bases matching TRBD1. This CDR3 has 15 residues. V shed 3 bases and J 8 bases; nucleotides not matched to a gene: 9. The germline V gene encodes CDR1 SGHNT and CDR2 YYREEE (reference sequence).

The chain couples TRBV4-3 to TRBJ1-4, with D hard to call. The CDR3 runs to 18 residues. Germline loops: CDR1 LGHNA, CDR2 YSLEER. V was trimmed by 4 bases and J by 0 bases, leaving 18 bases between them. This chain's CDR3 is CASSPGTDNYSTNEKLFF. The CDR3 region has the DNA TGCGCCAGCAGCCCGGGAACAGACAACTACTCAACTAATGAAAAACTGTTTTTT.

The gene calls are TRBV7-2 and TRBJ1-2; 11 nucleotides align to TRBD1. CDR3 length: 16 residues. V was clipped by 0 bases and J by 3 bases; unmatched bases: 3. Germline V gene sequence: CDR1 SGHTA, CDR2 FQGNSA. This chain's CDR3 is CASSLAQGQGDYGYTF. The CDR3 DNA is TGTGCCAGCAGCTTAGCGCAGGGACAGGGGGACTATGGCTACACCTTC.

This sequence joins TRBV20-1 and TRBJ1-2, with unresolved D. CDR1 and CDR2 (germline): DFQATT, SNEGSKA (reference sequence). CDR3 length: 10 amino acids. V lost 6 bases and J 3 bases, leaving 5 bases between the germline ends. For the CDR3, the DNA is TGCAGTGCACCGCACTATGGCTACACCTTC. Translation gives CSAPHYGYTF.

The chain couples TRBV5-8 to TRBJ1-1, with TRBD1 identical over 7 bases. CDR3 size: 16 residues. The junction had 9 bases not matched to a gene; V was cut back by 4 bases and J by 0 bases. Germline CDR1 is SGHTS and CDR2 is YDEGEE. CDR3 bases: TGTGCCAGCAGCCGCCCGGAGGGGGCTATGAACACTGAAGCTTTCTTT. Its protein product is CASSRPEGAMNTEAFF.

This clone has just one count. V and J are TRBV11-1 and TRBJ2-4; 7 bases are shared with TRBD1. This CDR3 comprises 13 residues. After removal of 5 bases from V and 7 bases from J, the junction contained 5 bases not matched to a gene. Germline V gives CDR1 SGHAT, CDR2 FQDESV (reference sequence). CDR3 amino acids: CASSPGGANIQYF. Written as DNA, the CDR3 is TGTGCCAGCAGCCCAGGGGGTGCGAACATTCAGTACTTC.

DNA for the CDR3: TGTGCCTGGAGTGTAAAGCTGAACACTGAAGCTTTCTTT. It encodes CAWSVKLNTEAFF. V and J are TRBV30 and TRBJ1-1; D gene unclear. In germline, CDR1 is GTSNPN, CDR2 SVGIG (reference sequence). This CDR3 contains 13 residues. With 0 bases removed from V and 0 bases from J, the gap between germline ends came to 5 bases.

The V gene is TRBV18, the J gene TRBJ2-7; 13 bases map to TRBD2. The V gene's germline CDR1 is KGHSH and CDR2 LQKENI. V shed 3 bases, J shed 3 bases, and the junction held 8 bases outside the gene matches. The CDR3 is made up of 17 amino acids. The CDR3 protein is CASSPRGTSGTNYEQYF. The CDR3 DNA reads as TGTGCCAGCTCACCCCGAGGGACTAGCGGGACAAACTACGAGCAGTACTTC.

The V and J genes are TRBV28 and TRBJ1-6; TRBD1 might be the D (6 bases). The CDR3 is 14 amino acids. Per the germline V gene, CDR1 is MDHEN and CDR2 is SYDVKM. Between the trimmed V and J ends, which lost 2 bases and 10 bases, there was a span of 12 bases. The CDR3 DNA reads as TGTGCCAGCAGTTTAGGCGGGGGCAAGTCACCCCTCCACTTT. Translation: CASSLGGGKSPLHF.

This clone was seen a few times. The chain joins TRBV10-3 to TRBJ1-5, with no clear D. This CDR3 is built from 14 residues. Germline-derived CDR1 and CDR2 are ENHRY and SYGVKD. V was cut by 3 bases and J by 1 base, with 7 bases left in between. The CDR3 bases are TGTGCCATCAGTGATGGACTCAGCAATCAGCCCCAGCATTTT. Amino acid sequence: CAISDGLSNQPQHF.

This CDR3 reads CATSRDSGNGRTEAFF. CDR3 nucleotides: TGTGCCACCAGCAGAGATTCGGGGAACGGGAGGACTGAAGCTTTCTTT. The chain has TRBV15 and TRBJ1-1, with D unclear. Germline CDR1 LNHNV, CDR2 YYDKDF (reference sequence). The CDR3 runs to 16 residues. Trimming stripped 0 bases from V and 5 bases from J, with 16 bases between.

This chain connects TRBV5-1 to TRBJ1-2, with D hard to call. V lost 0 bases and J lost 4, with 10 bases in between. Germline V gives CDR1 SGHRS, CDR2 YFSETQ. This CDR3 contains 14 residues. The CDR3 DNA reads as TGCGCCAGCAGCTTGGAGGGTCAGAGCTATGGCTACACCTTC. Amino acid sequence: CASSLEGQSYGYTF.

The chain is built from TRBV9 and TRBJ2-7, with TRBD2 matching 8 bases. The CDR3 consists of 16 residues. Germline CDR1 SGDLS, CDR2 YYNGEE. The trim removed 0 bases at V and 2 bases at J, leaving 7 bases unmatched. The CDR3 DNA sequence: TGTGCCAGCAGCGTAGCTGGAAGCGGGAGTCCCTACGAGCAGTACTTC. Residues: CASSVAGSGSPYEQYF.

The CDR3 DNA is TGTGCCAGCAGTGAAATAGCTTGGAGCTCCTATAATTCACCCCTCCACTTT. The encoded protein is CASSEIAWSSYNSPLHF. V is TRBV6-1 and J is TRBJ1-6; D is ambiguous. V was pared by 2 bases and J by 0 bases, with 11 bases between. The CDR3 has 17 residues. CDR1 is MNHNS, CDR2 SASEGT, per germline.